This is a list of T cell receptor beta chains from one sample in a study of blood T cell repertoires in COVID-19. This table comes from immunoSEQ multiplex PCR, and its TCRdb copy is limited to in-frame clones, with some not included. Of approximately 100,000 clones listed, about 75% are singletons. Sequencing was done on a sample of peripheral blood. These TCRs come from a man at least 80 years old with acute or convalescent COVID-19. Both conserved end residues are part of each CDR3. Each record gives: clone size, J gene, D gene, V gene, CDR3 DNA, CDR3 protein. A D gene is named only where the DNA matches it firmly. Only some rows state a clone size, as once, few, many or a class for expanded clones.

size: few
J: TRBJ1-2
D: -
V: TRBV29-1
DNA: TGCAGCGTCTTGGGCGGGGGGGGCTACACCTTC
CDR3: CSVLGGGGYTF

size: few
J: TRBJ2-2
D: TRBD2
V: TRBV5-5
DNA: TGTGCCAGCAGCCCCCCGGGACTAGCGGAGCTCACCGGGGAGCTGTTTTTT
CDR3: CASSPPGLAELTGELFF

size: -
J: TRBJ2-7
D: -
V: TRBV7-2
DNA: TGTGCCAGCAGCTTAGATGGGACAAGCTCCTACGAGCAGTACTTC
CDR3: CASSLDGTSSYEQYF

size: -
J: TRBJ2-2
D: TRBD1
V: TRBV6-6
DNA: TGTGCCAGTCTTAGGACAGGGGGAACCGGGGAGCTGTTTTTT
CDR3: CASLRTGGTGELFF

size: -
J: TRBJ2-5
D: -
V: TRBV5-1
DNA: TGCGCCAGCAGCTTCTCTGGACACAACCAAGAGACCCAGTACTTC
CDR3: CASSFSGHNQETQYF

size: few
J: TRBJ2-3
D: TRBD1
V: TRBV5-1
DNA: TGCGCCAGCAGCTTGGAGCTCGCCGGGACAGGGTCAGATACGCAGTATTTT
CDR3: CASSLELAGTGSDTQYF

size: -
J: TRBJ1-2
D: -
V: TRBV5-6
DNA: TGTGCCAGCAGCTTCGCCGGGAGCCCCTATGGCTACACCTTC
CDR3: CASSFAGSPYGYTF

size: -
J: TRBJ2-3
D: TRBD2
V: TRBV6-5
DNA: TGTGCCAGCAGTCGACTAGCGGGAAAAGCAGATACGCAGTATTTT
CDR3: CASSRLAGKADTQYF

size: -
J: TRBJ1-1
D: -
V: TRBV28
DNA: TGTGCCAGCAGTATCCCCCTAGCGAGGAACACTGAAGCTTTCTTT
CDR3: CASSIPLARNTEAFF

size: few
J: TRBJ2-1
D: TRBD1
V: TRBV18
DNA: TGTGCCAGCTCGTTGAGCGACAGGGCCCCCTACAATGAGCAGTTCTTC
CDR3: CASSLSDRAPYNEQFF

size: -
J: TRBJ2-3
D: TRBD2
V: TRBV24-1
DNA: TGTGCCACCAGTGATTTGCAGGGAGGGCCTACGCAGTATTTT
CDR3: CATSDLQGGPTQYF

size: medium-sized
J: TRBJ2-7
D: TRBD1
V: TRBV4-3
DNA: TGCGCCAGCAGCCACTCCGGGACAGGGGAATCCTACGAGCAGTACTTC
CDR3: CASSHSGTGESYEQYF

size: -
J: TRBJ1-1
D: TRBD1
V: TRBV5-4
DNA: TGTGCCAGCAGCTTCGACAGGGCGTACACTGAAGCTTTCTTT
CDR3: CASSFDRAYTEAFF

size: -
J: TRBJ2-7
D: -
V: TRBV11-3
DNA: TGTGCCAGCAGTCTAGGGGCTTCCTACGAGCAGTACTTC
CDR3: CASSLGASYEQYF

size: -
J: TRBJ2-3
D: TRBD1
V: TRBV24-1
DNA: TGTGCCACCAGTGAGTGGACAGGACGGCCGGACACAGATACGCAGTATTTT
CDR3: CATSEWTGRPDTDTQYF

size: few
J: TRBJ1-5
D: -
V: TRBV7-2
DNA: TGTGCCAGCAGCGATGGGGGCGCGGGTCAGCCCCAGCATTTT
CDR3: CASSDGGAGQPQHF

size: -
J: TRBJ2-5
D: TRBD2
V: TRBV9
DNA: TGTGCCAGCAGCGTAGCTTCTTCCGGGGGACTAGCATGGGGGGAGACCCAGTACTTC
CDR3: CASSVASSGGLAWGETQYF

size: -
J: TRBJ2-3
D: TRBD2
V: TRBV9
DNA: TGTGCCAGCAGTTCTAGCGGGAGCACAGATACGCAGTATTTT
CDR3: CASSSSGSTDTQYF

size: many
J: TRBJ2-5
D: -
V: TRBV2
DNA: TGTGCCAGCATTCTATCCGGGACTGAGCAAGAGACCCAGTACTTC
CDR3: CASILSGTEQETQYF

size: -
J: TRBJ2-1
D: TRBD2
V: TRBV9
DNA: TGTGCCAGCAGCGCCGGGACTAGCGGGAGTGTGTTCTTC
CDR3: CASSAGTSGSVFF

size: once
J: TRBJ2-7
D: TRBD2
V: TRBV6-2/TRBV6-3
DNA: TGTGCCAGCAGTTACCCAGTGCAGCGGGAGGTGTGGGAGCAGTACTTC
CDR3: CASSYPVQREVWEQYF

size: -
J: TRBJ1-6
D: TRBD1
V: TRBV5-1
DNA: TGCGCCAGCAGCTCGGGGACAGTTAATTCACCCCTCCACTTT
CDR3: CASSSGTVNSPLHF

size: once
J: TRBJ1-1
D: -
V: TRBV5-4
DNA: TGTGCCAGCAGCTTGGCCTGGGGAGGTGAGGCTTTCTTT
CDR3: CASSLAWGGEAFF

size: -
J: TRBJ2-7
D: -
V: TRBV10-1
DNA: TGCGCCAGCAGTGTCGGAGGGTCCCACTCCTACGAGCAGTACTTC
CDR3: CASSVGGSHSYEQYF

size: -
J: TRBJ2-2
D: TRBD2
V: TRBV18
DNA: TGTGCCAGCTCACCCGGACTAGCGGGAAGCACCGGGGAGCTGTTTTTT
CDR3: CASSPGLAGSTGELFF

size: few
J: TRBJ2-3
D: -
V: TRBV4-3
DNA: TGCGCCAGCAGCCAAGTCGGCACAGATACGCAGTATTTT
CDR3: CASSQVGTDTQYF

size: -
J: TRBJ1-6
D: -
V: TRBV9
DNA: TGTGCCAGCAGCGTAACGCAGGGTAATAATTCACCCCTCCACTTT
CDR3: CASSVTQGNNSPLHF

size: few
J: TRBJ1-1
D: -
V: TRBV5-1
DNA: TGCGCCAGCAGCTTGACCACTTTGAACACTGAAGCTTTCTTT
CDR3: CASSLTTLNTEAFF

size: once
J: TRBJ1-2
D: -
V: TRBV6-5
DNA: TGTGCCAGCACCTCCCCGGGAACAGTTAACTATGGCTACACCTTC
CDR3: CASTSPGTVNYGYTF

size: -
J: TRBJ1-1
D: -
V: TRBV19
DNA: TGTGCCAGTAGTATAGGCAGGGCCCAAAAGGCTTTCTTT
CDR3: CASSIGRAQKAFF

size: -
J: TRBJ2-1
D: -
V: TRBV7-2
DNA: TGTGCCAGCAGCTTAGAACTAGCTATTGAGCAGTTCTTC
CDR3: CASSLELAIEQFF

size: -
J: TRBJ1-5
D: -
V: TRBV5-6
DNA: TGTGCCAGCAGCTTGCTCACGGGGGGGAGTCAGCCCCAGCATTTT
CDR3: CASSLLTGGSQPQHF

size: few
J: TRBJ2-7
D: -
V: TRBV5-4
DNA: TGTGCCAGCAGCCCAGCGATCCTGAGCTCCTACGAGCAGTACTTC
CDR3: CASSPAILSSYEQYF

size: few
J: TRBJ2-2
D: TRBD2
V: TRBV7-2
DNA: TGTGCCAGCAGCTTAATTGCGGGAGGGTACACCGGGGAGCTGTTTTTT
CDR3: CASSLIAGGYTGELFF

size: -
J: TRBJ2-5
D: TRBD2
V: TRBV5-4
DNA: TGTGCCAGCAGCTTGGCTAGCGGGAACGGGGAGACCCAGTACTTC
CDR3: CASSLASGNGETQYF

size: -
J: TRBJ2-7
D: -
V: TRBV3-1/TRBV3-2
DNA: TGTGCCAGCCGATCTGGAACAGAGCACTACGAGCAGTACTTC
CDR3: CASRSGTEHYEQYF

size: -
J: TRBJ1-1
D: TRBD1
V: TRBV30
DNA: TGTGCCTGGAGCACAGGGGGCACTGAAGCTTTCTTT
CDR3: CAWSTGGTEAFF

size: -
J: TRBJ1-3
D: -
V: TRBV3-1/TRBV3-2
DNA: TGTGCCAGCAGTCAAGGACAGTCCTACTCTGGAAACACCATATATTTT
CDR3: CASSQGQSYSGNTIYF

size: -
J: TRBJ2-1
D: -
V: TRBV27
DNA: TGTGCCAGCAGTTTGAGTTGGCGGGTCGACAATGAGCAGTTCTTC
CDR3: CASSLSWRVDNEQFF

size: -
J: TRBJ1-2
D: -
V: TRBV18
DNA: TGTGCCAGCTCACCAGGGGGCGGCGCTCAGGATGGCTACACCTTC
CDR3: CASSPGGGAQDGYTF

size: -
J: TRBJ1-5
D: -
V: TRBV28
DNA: TGTGCCAGTAACACCCAGGGAAAGCCCCAGCATTTT
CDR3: CASNTQGKPQHF

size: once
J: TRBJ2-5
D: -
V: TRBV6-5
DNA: TGTGCCAGCGAGGGATATGAGACCCAGTACTTC
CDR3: CASEGYETQYF

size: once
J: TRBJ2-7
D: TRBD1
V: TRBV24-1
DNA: TGTGCCACCAGTGAAACAGGGGCTCCCTACGAGCAGTACTTC
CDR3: CATSETGAPYEQYF

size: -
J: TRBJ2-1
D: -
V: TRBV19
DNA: TGTGCCAGTAGTAGGTCCAGCTCCTACAATGAGCAGTTCTTC
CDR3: CASSRSSSYNEQFF

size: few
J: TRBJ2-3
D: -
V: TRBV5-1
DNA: TGCGCCAGCAGCTTGATAGGGGGAGACACAGATACGCAGTATTTT
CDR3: CASSLIGGDTDTQYF